The present T cell receptor beta chain was sequenced within a study of regulatory T cells in long-lasting Graves disease (dated by TCRdb to 2020 to 2022). Looking at the study overall: Persistent Graves' disease was defined as persistently positive TSH receptor autoantibodies together with antithyroid drug treatment for over 5 years. Persistent Graves' disease patients were compared with newly diagnosed Graves' disease patients by peripheral blood TCR sequencing and RNA sequencing. The study took place in China and was registered as a clinical trial. TCR sequencing covered some 13 persistent and approximately 20 newly diagnosed Graves' disease patients, some 33 samples in total. Antithyroid drugs had been taken for around 9.8 years on average by persistent Graves' disease patients in the clinical cohort. Overall results and qualifications from the work: Compared with newly diagnosed patients, patients with persistent Graves' disease had lower TCR Shannon entropy and fewer highly expanded clones, which suggests clonal expansion. Sequencing and analysis were limited to the TCR beta chain. Because the primary lesion, thyroid tissue, could not be accessed, the study looked at peripheral blood alone. Persistent disease showed preferential use of TRBV28, TRBJ1-2 and TRBJ2-5, whereas newly diagnosed disease favored TRBV20-1 and TRBJ2-1. More public clonotypes were shared among persistent patients (fewer than 3,000) than among newly diagnosed patients (roughly 1,000). The small sample size was acknowledged by the authors as a limitation that may reduce accuracy.

This clonotype has ten or more counts. This receptor's antigen is unknown. No much larger clone exists at a distance of one base, and base qualities are not known. Library prep was done by multiplex PCR. TCRdb shows the sequencer as Illumina HiSeq 4000. iRepertoire HTBI primers and Arm-PCR amplification of CDR3 regions were used to construct TCR beta libraries. Before sequencing, the PCR products underwent gel purification. In the original analysis: A total of 62 TRBV and approximately 15 TRBJ segments were identified across samples and were used for gene usage analysis of CDR3 amino acid clonotypes. COPE and FqMerger were used to merge filtered high-quality paired reads into contigs. BLAST was used to align contigs to IMGT TRBV, TRBD and TRBJ reference genes, with CDR3 defined following IMGT. Clonotypes above 0.1% frequency were classified as highly expanded clones. Shannon entropy was used to measure repertoire diversity, and the Gini coefficient was used to measure V-J evenness. Public clonotypes were defined as clonotypes shared by more than one individual. TCRdb reworked the public reads: Q25 trimming with fastp, MiXCR clone assembly, productive beta chains retained. Each CDR3 protein appears once, grouped with its most common genes and DNA. TCRdb assigned the V and J calls; the authors' analysis was not used. The sample table holds a few hundred thousand distinct CDR3 sequences, of which roughly 21% were seen once. The biggest ten clones account for roughly 13% of the sample.

Spanning cysteine to phenylalanine, the CDR3 consists of 15 amino acids. Of all the DNA, just the CDR3 is kept, 45 bases in frame from base 1. The trim is 5 bases for V and 4 bases for J, with a gap of 17 bases between the germline ends. Per the publication, the time point label means: persistent/refractory GD, antithyroid drugs over 5 years with positive TRAb. RNA was extracted from PBMCs in TRIzol for both TCR sequencing and RNA sequencing. The diagnosis of Graves' disease followed American Thyroid Association guidelines. Patients for the study were recruited at an endocrinology department in Xi'an, China. From each patient, around 9 milliliters of peripheral blood was collected into an EDTA anticoagulant tube. PBMCs were isolated by Ficoll Paque Plus density gradient separation without further T cell sorting. An Agilent 2100 Bioanalyzer and agarose gel were used to assess RNA quality, and a NanoDrop 2000 was used to measure RNA concentration.

The TCR sequence derives from a female donor with Graves disease. The source was peripheral blood mononuclear cells (PBMCs), collected when the disease was refractory, from a patient treated with antithyroid drugs. The sequence is built from TRBV12-3 or TRBV12-4 and TRBJ2-5; TRBD2 is a weak D gene call, 6 bases matching. The CDR3 is CASSDRNQGGETQYF. The bases read TGTGCCAGCAGTGATCGGAACCAGGGAGGAGAGACCCAGTACTTC.